This T cell receptor beta chain emerged from a study of early T cells in non-severe SARS-CoV-2 infection. Study-level findings and limits: The study's VDJdb matching favored anti-spike CD8 responses and missed private and CD4 specificities.

CDR1 is DFQATT, CDR2 SNEGSKA, per germline (reference sequence). CDR3 size: 15 residues. V lost 6 bases to trimming and J lost 6 bases; unmatched junction nucleotides: 10. The TCR library protocol was used to attach unique molecular identifiers. These identifiers were attached to individual cDNA molecules. TCRdb reanalysed the 5' RACE reads using MiXCR and keeps one entry per CDR3 protein. Among about 59,000 distinct CDR3 sequences listed, around 12% were seen once. Many counts were recorded for this clonotype. The antigen is undetermined. The source is an adult who was a healthcare worker with PCR-confirmed SARS-CoV-2 infection or an uninfected control (not recorded which). The gene calls are TRBV20-1 and TRBJ1-6, with 8 bases aligning to TRBD1. Sequencing used whole blood. Written as DNA, the CDR3 is TGCAGTGCCCCAGTGACAGGGGCGTTTAATTCACCCCTCCACTTT. Translating it yields CSAPVTGAFNSPLHF.